This T cell receptor beta chain was sequenced in a study of OX40 agonist ivuxolimab in advanced cancers. The overall study: The patients received ivuxolimab by intravenous route every 2 weeks at 0.01 to 10 mg/kg. The study's findings and limits: Low normalized clonal expansion also occurred in some nonresponding patients. Compared with CD4+, CD8+ T cells on average had more expanded clones. Determination of antigen specificity was not performed for the expanded peripheral T cells.

V lost 5 bases to trimming and J lost 1 base, with 11 bases between them. Germline V gene sequence: CDR1 GTSNPN, CDR2 SVGIG (reference sequence). The CDR3 has 13 amino acids. With respect to this clone: Antigen specificity is unknown.

Profiling relied on immunoSEQ multiplex PCR, and the TCRdb table lists in-frame clones only, not all of them. The sample yields about 59,000 clones, under 90% seen once. The TCR comes from an adult with an advanced solid tumor such as melanoma, head and neck, liver or kidney cancer. The chain uses TRBV30 and TRBJ1-1; no definite D call. This specimen was CD4+ or CD8+ T cells sorted from blood, taken in a trial of the OX40 agonist ivuxolimab. CDR3 amino acids: CAWGPIRNTEAFF. Written as DNA, the CDR3 is TGTGCCTGGGGCCCTATCCGGAACACTGAAGCTTTCTTT.